The source of this TCR beta chain is a study of human T cells and chemical hapten exposure. The template was total RNA from unfractionated whole blood. Each CDR3 protein gets one entry after TCRdb re-called the 5' RACE reads with MiXCR. The sample has 75,000 or so distinct CDR3 sequences, about a sixth seen once; the top ten hold around 7%. Per the germline V gene, CDR1 is SGHRS and CDR2 is YFSETQ. The J segment lost 3 bases and the V segment lost 3 bases, leaving 6 bases of the junction unmatched. The CDR3 loop spans 15 amino acids. This chain joins TRBV5-1 and TRBJ2-7; 10 nucleotides align to TRBD2. The clonotype comes from a female donor in good health. The CDR3 loop reads CASSSGLAMDYEQYF. CDR3 nucleotide sequence: TGCGCCAGCAGCTCGGGACTAGCGATGGACTACGAGCAGTACTTC.